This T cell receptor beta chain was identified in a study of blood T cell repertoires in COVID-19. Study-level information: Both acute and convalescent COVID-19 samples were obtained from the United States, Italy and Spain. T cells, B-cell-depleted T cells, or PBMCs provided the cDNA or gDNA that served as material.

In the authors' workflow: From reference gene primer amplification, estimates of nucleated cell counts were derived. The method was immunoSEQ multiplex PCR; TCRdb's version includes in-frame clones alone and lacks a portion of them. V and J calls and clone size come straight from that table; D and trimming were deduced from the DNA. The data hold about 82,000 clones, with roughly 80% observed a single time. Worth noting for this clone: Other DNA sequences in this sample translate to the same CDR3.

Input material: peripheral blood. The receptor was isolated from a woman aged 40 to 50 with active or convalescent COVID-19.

The CDR3 DNA follows: TGTGCCAGCAGTCTGGACAGGGACCATGGCTACACCTTC. It yields the protein CASSLDRDHGYTF. J is TRBJ1-2 and V is TRBV28, with 8 bases fitting TRBD1. With 5 bases clipped from V and 6 bases from J, the junction kept 5 bases outside the gene matches. The CDR3 length is 13 residues. Germline CDR1 reads MDHEN; CDR2 reads SYDVKM.